Sequencing of this T cell receptor (beta chain) was carried out in a study of blood T cell repertoires in COVID-19. Authors' processing steps: Reference gene primer amplification gave estimated nucleated cell counts. Libraries were prepared by immunoSEQ multiplex PCR; TCRdb keeps only in-frame clonotypes and omits some of them. The V and J calls and clone size come from that table; D and trimming were worked out from the DNA. This sample has 300,000 to 400,000 clones; about 87% occur once, and the top ten carry about 6%. The CDR3 runs to 15 residues. Per the germline V gene, CDR1 is SGHTA and CDR2 is FQGNSA. Deletions cut 1 base from V and 6 bases from J, with 16 bases between.

The chain employs TRBV7-2 and TRBJ2-7, with D unclear. The source is a woman between 50 and 59 years old with COVID-19, enrolled during active disease. Material for sequencing was peripheral blood. For the CDR3, the DNA is TGTGCCAGCAGCTTAGTTCGCCGGGTGAGCTCCGAGCAGTACTTC. Protein product: CASSLVRRVSSEQYF.